The 28 T cell receptor beta chains listed next were all sequenced from one sample in a study of cytomegalovirus exposure and HLA in healthy donors. Both 60 Vbeta primers and 13 Jbeta primers went into the PCR. The assay was immunoSEQ multiplex PCR, and TCRdb's table has in-frame clones only and misses some. The data hold roughly 120,000 clones, with about 80% observed a single time. Input material: PBMCs. Every receptor here comes from a woman aged 25 to 39 in good health and CMV-seropositive.

The chain combines TRBV11-2 with TRBJ1-1, with 7 positions matching TRBD1. Germline V lookup: CDR1 SGHAT, CDR2 FQNNGV. V trimming: 5 bases; J trimming: 1 base; junction bases outside the gene matches: 10. The CDR3 totals 16 residues. This CDR3 reads CASSPRSGGTNTEAFF. The DNA for the CDR3 is TGTGCCAGCAGCCCCAGATCAGGGGGGACGAACACTGAAGCTTTCTTT. The whole variable domain, filled in from reference TRBV11-2 and TRBJ1-1, reads EAGVAQSPRYKIIEKRQSVAFWCNPISGHATLYWYQQILGQGPKLLIQFQNNGVVDDSQLPKDRFSAERLKGVDSTLKIQPAKLEDSAVYLCASSPRSGGTNTEAFFGQGTRLTVV.

The chain links TRBV6-1 to TRBJ2-5; D possibly corresponds to TRBD2 (7 bases). The V end was cut by 1 base, the J end by 5 bases, with 14 bases between. The CDR3 is 15 residues long. Looked up from germline, CDR1 is MNHNS and CDR2 is SASEGT. The CDR3 DNA follows: TGTGCCAGCAGTGAAGAGGGAGGGGGGGCCGAGACCCAGTACTTC. Translation gives CASSEEGGGAETQYF.

V gene TRBV6-5 combines with J gene TRBJ2-4; tentative D call: TRBD2 (5 bases). The CDR3 spans 12 residues. The V and J ends lost 6 bases and 8 bases respectively, with 11 bases between them. Germline V lookup: CDR1 MNHEY, CDR2 SVGAGI. CDR3 loop: CASSSAGDIQYF. The CDR3 coding sequence is TGTGCCAGCAGCTCCGCCGGGGACATTCAGTACTTC.

V is TRBV6-1 and J is TRBJ1-5; 7 nucleotides agree with TRBD1. CDR3 length: 17 residues. Germline lookup yields CDR1 MNHNS and CDR2 SASEGT. J lost 9 bases, V lost 2 bases, and 16 bases had no gene match. This chain's CDR3 is CASSESILAGGRRPQHF. The CDR3 DNA reads as TGTGCCAGCAGTGAATCGATCTTGGCAGGGGGAAGGCGGCCCCAGCATTTT.

The chain combines TRBV16 with TRBJ2-7; 11 bases agree with TRBD1. The CDR3 extends over 16 amino acids. The germline gives CDR1 KGHSY, CDR2 FQNENV. V trimming: 4 bases; J trimming: 4 bases; junction bases outside the gene matches: 9. The CDR3 region is CASSRTGTGGRYEQYF. The DNA for the CDR3 is TGTGCCAGCAGCCGAACCGGGACAGGGGGGAGATACGAGCAGTACTTC.

The CDR3, as DNA: TGTGCCAGCAGTGAACTGGGTGGCAGGGGGGACTACGAGCAGTACTTC. It specifies CASSELGGRGDYEQYF. The chain is built from TRBV6-1 and TRBJ2-7, with TRBD1 as a possible D gene (7 bases). The V end lost 2 bases, the J end lost 3 bases, and 17 bases lay between the germline ends. The CDR3 extends over 16 amino acids. Germline values: CDR1 MNHNS, CDR2 SASEGT.

The chain is built from TRBV10-3 and TRBJ2-5, with TRBD2 identical over 7 bases. The V gene end was trimmed by 8 bases and the J gene end by 3 bases; junction bases not matched to a gene: 12. The CDR3 sequence is 15 residues long. Germline V CDR1 and CDR2: ENHRY, SYGVKD. The CDR3 DNA sequence: TGTGCCATCCGAGGGTGGCTAGCGGCCGAAGAGACCCAGTACTTC. Protein: CAIRGWLAAEETQYF.

The chain couples TRBV6-5 to TRBJ2-7; possibly TRBD2 for D (5 bases). There are 14 residues in the CDR3. Germline V gene sequence: CDR1 MNHEY, CDR2 SVGAGI. Between the trimmed V and J ends, which lost 6 bases and 2 bases, there was a span of 14 bases. CDR3 bases: TGTGCCAGCAGCGGAGAGGGAGCCCCCTACGAGCAGTACTTC. Translating it yields CASSGEGAPYEQYF.

This chain links TRBV6-1 with TRBJ1-2, with 7 bases matching TRBD1. The V gene's germline CDR1 is MNHNS and CDR2 SASEGT. Trimming cost V 5 bases and J 0 bases; bases outside gene matches: 6. The CDR3 sequence is 15 residues long. DNA of the CDR3: TGTGCCAGCAGTTGGGACAGACCTTCTAACTATGGCTACACCTTC. Amino acid sequence: CASSWDRPSNYGYTF.

The chain carries TRBV19 and TRBJ2-5; a weak D match, TRBD1 (5 bases). Deletions cut 3 bases from V and 7 bases from J, with 15 bases between. The CDR3 has 14 residues. Per germline, CDR1 LNHDA and CDR2 SQIVND (reference sequence). The CDR3 coding sequence is TGTGCCAGTAGTATCCGTCCAGGGTCAGGGACCCAGTACTTC. Its translation is CASSIRPGSGTQYF.

CDR3 sequence reads: CSVLSSPLLSYEQYF. DNA of the CDR3: TGCAGCGTGCTCTCAAGCCCGCTTCTCTCCTACGAGCAGTACTTC. The rearrangement links TRBV29-1 to TRBJ2-7, with unresolved D. This CDR3 comprises 15 residues. V shed 6 bases and J shed 0 bases, with 18 bases lying between them. Germline assignment: CDR1 SQVTM and CDR2 ANQGSEA.

The gene calls are TRBV11-2 and TRBJ2-1; TRBD2 agrees at 8 bases. The germline V gene has CDR1 SGHAT and CDR2 FQNNGV. After removal of 5 bases from V and 8 bases from J, the junction contained 11 bases not matched to a gene. The CDR3 is made up of 15 amino acids. The CDR3 sequence: CASSASSGSPHEQFF. The CDR3 nucleotides are TGTGCCAGCAGCGCCTCAAGCGGGAGCCCCCATGAGCAGTTCTTC.

The chain combines TRBV5-1 with TRBJ1-2; TRBD1 agrees at 8 bases. The CDR3 is 16 amino acids. Per germline, CDR1 SGHRS and CDR2 YFSETQ. Trimming at V came to 1 base and at J to 8 bases, leaving 13 bases not matched to a gene. CDR3 sequence reads: CASSLYGSGGAQGYTF. CDR3 bases: TGCGCCAGCAGCTTGTACGGGTCAGGGGGCGCCCAAGGCTACACCTTC.

This clone was counted only a few times. The chain links TRBV19 to TRBJ1-1, with unresolved D. CDR1 is LNHDA and CDR2 is SQIVND in the germline V gene (reference sequence). There are 15 residues in the CDR3. The germline V and J ends were trimmed by 5 bases and 6 bases, with 19 bases remaining between them. This CDR3 is CASSSRRDWKSEAFF. CDR3 nucleotides: TGTGCCAGTAGTTCCCGGAGAGATTGGAAATCTGAAGCTTTCTTT.

The chain employs TRBV5-4 and TRBJ1-4; 7 positions agree with TRBD1. This CDR3 has 15 residues. Germline lookup yields CDR1 SGHNT and CDR2 YYREEE (reference sequence). Germline trimming cut 3 bases from V and 8 bases from J; bases unmatched to any gene: 10. In DNA form, the CDR3 reads TGTGCCAGCAGCTCTCGACAGGGCGAGGGCGAAAAACTGTTTTTT. This translates into CASSSRQGEGEKLFF.

The chain employs TRBV9 and TRBJ2-1; 8 nucleotides agree with TRBD2. There are 19 residues in the CDR3. V was pared by 0 bases and J by 6 bases, with 17 bases of the junction left unmatched. The germline V gene has CDR1 SGDLS and CDR2 YYNGEE. The CDR3 protein is CASSVGLGLRMGTSNEQFF. For the CDR3, the DNA is TGTGCCAGCAGCGTAGGATTGGGACTAAGGATGGGGACTAGCAATGAGCAGTTCTTC.

The rearrangement links TRBV15 to TRBJ2-2, with TRBD2 as a possible D gene (5 bases). The V and J ends lost 1 base and 0 bases respectively, with 9 bases between them. CDR3 length equals 16 residues. Per germline, CDR1 LNHNV and CDR2 YYDKDF (reference sequence). The CDR3 nucleotides read TGTGCCACCAGCAGAGTACGACTACCGAACACCGGGGAGCTGTTTTTT. This encodes CATSRVRLPNTGELFF.

The chain uses TRBV7-2 and TRBJ1-1; 7 bases line up with TRBD1. The CDR3 has 13 amino acids. The junction had 8 bases not matched to a gene; V was cut back by 6 bases and J by 7 bases. CDR1 and CDR2 from the germline V gene are SGHTA and FQGNSA. The CDR3 reads CASSLRRTGEAFF. In nucleotides, the CDR3 is TGTGCCAGCAGTCTGCGGCGGACAGGTGAAGCTTTCTTT.

Worth noting for this clone: Other DNA sequences in the sample encode the same CDR3. For the CDR3, the DNA is TGTGCCAGCAGCTTGTCGGGGTACGAGCAGTACTTC. This translates into CASSLSGYEQYF. This sequence joins TRBV7-9 and TRBJ2-7, with TRBD2 as a possible D gene (5 bases). Germline V lookup: CDR1 SEHNR, CDR2 FQNEAQ (reference sequence). Trimming removed 3 bases at V and 4 bases at J, with 7 bases between. CDR3 length: 12 residues.

V and J are TRBV6-4 and TRBJ2-7, with 9 bases aligning to TRBD1. The junction had 7 bases not matched to a gene; V was cut back by 3 bases and J by 4 bases. The length of the CDR3 is 15 residues. Germline V lookup: CDR1 MRHNA, CDR2 SNTAGT. The CDR3 loop is CASSEFGTGMYEQYF. The CDR3 DNA is TGTGCCAGCAGTGAATTTGGGACAGGGATGTACGAGCAGTACTTC.

The CDR3: CASSVALGQGGETQYF. The CDR3 DNA follows: TGTGCCAGCAGCGTAGCTCTGGGACAGGGAGGGGAGACCCAGTACTTC. J is TRBJ2-5 and V is TRBV9; TRBD1 matches at 9 bases. CDR3 size: 16 residues. Germline loops: CDR1 SGDLS, CDR2 YYNGEE. The V segment lost 0 bases and the J segment 5 bases; nucleotides outside the gene matches: 8.

The genes are TRBV4-1 and TRBJ1-1; a possible D gene is TRBD1 (5 bases). V lost 3 bases and J 5 bases, leaving 19 bases between the germline ends. The germline CDR1 and CDR2 sequences are MGHRA and YSYEKL. This CDR3 is built from 16 residues. This CDR3 is CASSHPLGGVGTEAFF. Written as DNA, the CDR3 is TGCGCCAGCAGCCACCCCCTGGGAGGGGTGGGGACTGAAGCTTTCTTT.

The chain couples TRBV5-1 to TRBJ2-7, with a possible D match to TRBD2 (6 bases). Germline lookup yields CDR1 SGHRS and CDR2 YFSETQ. This CDR3 contains 14 residues. The germline V and J ends were trimmed by 3 bases and 7 bases, with 17 bases remaining between them. CDR3 in DNA: TGCGCCAGCAGCTCGCCGGGACTCAAGATGGAGCAGTACTTC. This sequence encodes CASSSPGLKMEQYF. Looking up the rest from reference TRBV5-1 and TRBJ2-7 gives the full variable domain: KAGVTQTPRYLIKTRGQQVTLSCSPISGHRSVSWYQQTPGQGLQFLFEYFSETQRNKGNFPGRFSGRQFSNSRSEMNVSTLELGDSALYLCASSSPGLKMEQYFGPGTRLTVT.

The rearrangement uses TRBV6-1 and TRBJ1-1, with D perhaps TRBD1 (5 bases). CDR1 and CDR2 from the germline V gene are MNHNS and SASEGT. V was cut by 6 bases and J by 1 base, with 9 bases left in between. The length of the CDR3 is 13 residues. Here the CDR3 reads CASSDQGNTEAFF. The CDR3, as DNA: TGTGCCAGCAGCGACCAGGGGAACACTGAAGCTTTCTTT.

This chain links TRBV11-2 with TRBJ2-1, with 7 bases aligning to TRBD2. The V segment lost 0 bases and the J segment 4 bases; nucleotides outside the gene matches: 12. The CDR3 covers 18 residues. Germline V gene lookup returns CDR1 SGHAT and CDR2 FQNNGV. The DNA of the CDR3 is TGTGCCAGCAGCTTAGACTATTCGGCTAGCGGAACTTACAATGAGCAGTTCTTC. Amino acids: CASSLDYSASGTYNEQFF.

This clone was seen only once. This CDR3 is CASSLTGGPYEQYF. In DNA, the CDR3 is TGTGCCAGCAGTTTAACGGGAGGGCCCTACGAGCAGTACTTC. The chain joins TRBV28 to TRBJ2-7, with 8 bases matching TRBD2. Germline CDR1 and CDR2: MDHEN and SYDVKM. This CDR3 region has 14 residues. V shed 2 bases, J shed 2 bases, and the junction held 2 bases outside the gene matches.

CDR3 in DNA: TGTGCCAGCAGCCAAGGACTATCGATCTCCTACAATGAGCAGTTCTTC. It specifies CASSQGLSISYNEQFF. The J gene is TRBJ2-1, the V gene TRBV14; a possible D gene is TRBD2 (5 bases). CDR1 is SGHDN, CDR2 FVKESK, per germline. The CDR3 is 16 amino acids. Between the trimmed V and J ends, which lost 1 base and 0 bases, there was a span of 10 bases.

The rearrangement uses TRBV12-5 and TRBJ1-1, with D possibly TRBD1 on 6 matching bases. This CDR3 is 16 amino acids long. V lost 4 bases and J lost 0, with 15 bases in between. From germline, CDR1 is LGHNT and CDR2 FRNRAP. CDR3 sequence (DNA): TGTGCTAGTGGTTCGGAAACTGGACAGTTGAACACTGAAGCTTTCTTT. Translated: CASGSETGQLNTEAFF.